The text below deals with one T cell receptor beta chain. The data are from a study of blood T cell repertoires in COVID-19. Germline CDR1 and CDR2: LGHDT and YNNKEL (reference sequence). The CDR3 spans 15 residues. V lost 1 base to trimming and J lost 1 base, with 8 bases between them. The method was immunoSEQ multiplex PCR; TCRdb's version includes in-frame clones alone and lacks a portion of them. The top ten hold around 9% of the sample, which has approximately 330,000 clones, around 92% seen once. The sequenced sample consisted of PBMCs or T cells enriched from blood (not recorded which). This receptor was obtained from a woman aged 25-40 years who had recovered from COVID-19. The chain is built from TRBV3-1 (or the pseudogene TRBV3-2) and TRBJ2-1; a possible D gene is TRBD2 (6 bases). The CDR3 coding sequence is TGTGCCAGCAGCCAAGCTCGGGAGTCCTACAATGAGCAGTTCTTC. Its translation: CASSQARESYNEQFF.